The source of this TCR beta chain is a study of blood T cell repertoires in COVID-19. The sample holds one count of this clone. This CDR3 region has 16 residues. The V gene's germline CDR1 is MDHEN and CDR2 SYDVKM. Clones were sequenced by immunoSEQ multiplex PCR, and TCRdb holds only the in-frame ones, with some missing. Counted here are about 390,000 clones, more than 75% occurring once; the ten biggest clones make up over 2%. The sample comprised peripheral blood. The chain is built from TRBV28 and TRBJ2-1; weak D call: TRBD1 (6 bases). The receptor comes from an older woman with COVID-19, enrolled during active disease. The CDR3 is CASSRVPGAPDNEQFF. The DNA for the CDR3 is TGTGCAAGTAGCAGGGTTCCAGGGGCCCCCGACAATGAGCAGTTCTTC.